This T cell receptor (beta chain) was sequenced for a study of blood T cell repertoires in COVID-19 (TCRdb year 2020). About the investigation overall: Samples covering the acute and convalescent phases of COVID-19 were provided by collaborators in the United States, Italy and Spain. The material from the prospective study consisted of cDNA or gDNA derived from T cells, B-cell-depleted T cells, or PBMCs. Subjects who had been exposed to COVID-19, were actively infected with it, or had recovered from it provided the deeply sampled blood TCRbeta repertoires that made up the dataset. A freely available public database, intended as a resource for researchers studying the immune response to SARS-CoV-2, is where the repertoires were released. Samples came from the ongoing ImmuneRACE study (first 160 participants) plus 1,254 subjects from 6 global collaborators. Nearly every sample came with metadata listing a de-identified subject ID, COVID-19 status, age in years and sex. Where HLA class I and class II types were available, the types were taken from metadata supplied by the sample provider, not from assay-based typing.

Including the terminal cysteine and phenylalanine, the CDR3 comprises 15 residues. Solely the CDR3 DNA is kept, with 45 bases framed from the first base. Trimming removed 4 bases from V and 2 bases from J; the gene matches leave 5 bases unexplained. According to the germline V gene (reference sequence), CDR1 reads LNHDA and CDR2 reads SQIVND. Enrolling through a virtual design, the prospective study's participants ranged in age from roughly 18 to 95 years and lived across 20 to 25 United States geographic areas. Cohort assignment in the prospective study relied on participant-reported clinical history from a screening survey and a study questionnaire. Each participant in the prospective study had whole blood, serum and a nasopharyngeal or oropharyngeal swab collected by mobile phlebotomists. Prospective study participants could optionally give additional blood draws and questionnaires over an approximately two-month period. Before DNA extraction, prospective study blood samples were shipped either frozen or at room temperature.

TCRbeta CDR3 regions were amplified from genomic DNA by means of the immunoSEQ Assay, a bias-controlled multiplex PCR. The authors processed their data as follows. The number of nucleated cells in each sample was estimated from the amplification of reference gene primers within the assay. Sequence reads were collapsed and filtered to measure the absolute abundance of every unique TCRbeta CDR3 rearrangement. For each sample, productive Simpson clonality was calculated by taking the square root of Simpson's diversity index across productive rearrangements. In TCRdb, the immuneACCESS table is reduced to in-frame sequences with V and J assigned. These tables do not hold every clone; where another copy was compared, an unresolved V gene accounts for under half, and the others remain unexplained. The DNA gave D and trimming, while V, J and clone size come from that table. For this sample the table gives some 260,000 clones, of which about 88% were detected only once. The ten largest clones represent roughly 4% of the sample.

Concerning this clone: Its antigen is not yet known. There are no base qualities to consult, and no much larger clone falls within one base.

Summary of the overall study and its limitations: How much clinical and demographic metadata was included differed by source and by participant, and the metadata was provided uncurated.

This TCR was recovered from a man aged 25-40 years with acute COVID-19. The sample consisted of PBMCs or T cells enriched from blood (not recorded which). The sequence joins TRBV19 to TRBJ2-1; TRBD1 matches 7 bases in the middle. The DNA sequence is given as TGTGCCAGTAGTACTCCCACAGGGGCCTACAATGAGCAGTTCTTC. This sequence encodes CASSTPTGAYNEQFF.